These T cell receptor beta chains were read from a single sample in a study of blood T cell repertoires in COVID-19. The assay was immunoSEQ multiplex PCR, and TCRdb's table has in-frame clones only and misses some. Among fewer than 250,000 clones listed, more than 75% were seen once. Source material: PBMCs or T cells enriched from blood (not recorded which). These receptors were taken from a man aged 25-45 years in a cohort exposed to, infected with or recovered from COVID-19 (not recorded which). CDR3s include the opening cysteine and the closing phenylalanine or tryptophan. A D gene is named only where the DNA matches it firmly. The listing skips clone size in some rows; elsewhere it reads once, few, many or a size class.

cdr3_nt	cdr3_aa	v_call	d_call	clone_size	j_call
TGCGCCAGCAGCCAAGAAAGGGGAAGACAGCCCCAGCATTTT	CASSQERGRQPQHF	TRBV4-1	-	-	TRBJ1-5
TGTGCCATCAGTGAGTCTTTTATTGCGGGGGTGATGCGCGAAAAACTGTTTTTT	CAISESFIAGVMREKLFF	TRBV10-3	-	-	TRBJ1-4
TGTGCCAGCAGCTTCGGAGGACTAGCGGCCAACAATGAGCAGTTCTTC	CASSFGGLAANNEQFF	TRBV7-8	TRBD2	-	TRBJ2-1
TGCGCCAGCAGCTTGCCTTCAGCGGGAGAACGTGTCAACACCGGGGAGCTGTTTTTT	CASSLPSAGERVNTGELFF	TRBV5-1	TRBD2	few	TRBJ2-2
TGCGCCAGCAGCCAAGATCGAGGCTATGGCTACACCTTC	CASSQDRGYGYTF	TRBV4-3	-	-	TRBJ1-2
TGCGCCAGCAGCCAAGAAGGGCAGGGGATTAGATACACTGAAGCTTTCTTT	CASSQEGQGIRYTEAFF	TRBV4-1	-	-	TRBJ1-1
TGTGCCAGCAGTCTCTCGGCGACTATCTATGGCTACACCTTC	CASSLSATIYGYTF	TRBV28	-	-	TRBJ1-2
TGCAGCGCAGGGGACTCCTACGAGCAGTACTTC	CSAGDSYEQYF	TRBV29-1	-	-	TRBJ2-7
TGCAGCGTTGTGAGGGCAACTAATGAAAAACTGTTTTTT	CSVVRATNEKLFF	TRBV29-1	-	-	TRBJ1-4
TGCAGCTACAGGGGGTCCTACGAGCAGTACTTC	CSYRGSYEQYF	TRBV29-1	TRBD1	once	TRBJ2-7
TGTGCCAGCAGCTTTCAGGAGAACACTGAAGCTTTCTTT	CASSFQENTEAFF	TRBV7-3	-	-	TRBJ1-1
TGTGCCAGCAGCCTTCGGCGGGAGGTGCGAAACGAGCAGTACTTC	CASSLRREVRNEQYF	TRBV13	TRBD2	-	TRBJ2-7
TGCAGCGTCGAGGACGTCAAGGGGGTCAAAAACATTCAGTACTTC	CSVEDVKGVKNIQYF	TRBV29-1	-	-	TRBJ2-4
TGTGCCAGCAGCCCATGGACAGGGGAAAACACCATATATTTT	CASSPWTGENTIYF	TRBV7-8	TRBD1	-	TRBJ1-3
TGCGCCAGCAGCCAAAAGATTCTCAGCGGATCGAACACCGGGGAGCTGTTTTTT	CASSQKILSGSNTGELFF	TRBV4-3	-	-	TRBJ2-2
TGTGCCAGCAGCCCGTGTTCGACTAGCGGCTACAGCTCCTACAATGAGCAGTTCTTC	CASSPCSTSGYSSYNEQFF	TRBV21-1	-	few	TRBJ2-1
TGCGCCAGCAGCCCTAGGACAGGGAACACTGAAGCTTTCTTT	CASSPRTGNTEAFF	TRBV4-1	TRBD1	-	TRBJ1-1
TGTGCCAGCTCACCAGAGGGAAGGTCAGACACCATATATTTT	CASSPEGRSDTIYF	TRBV18	-	once	TRBJ1-3
TGTGCCAGCAGTTACCGGGGAGCTGGGGCCAACGTCCTGACTTTC	CASSYRGAGANVLTF	TRBV6-5	-	-	TRBJ2-6
TGTGCCAGCAGTTACACGACAGAATCCTATGGCTACACCTTC	CASSYTTESYGYTF	TRBV28	-	few	TRBJ1-2
TGTGCCAGCAGCGTAGGGGACGGGAGGGGCACTGAAGCTTTCTTT	CASSVGDGRGTEAFF	TRBV9	-	once	TRBJ1-1
TGTGCCAGCAGCTTCTCGGACAGTGGAGGCTACACCTTC	CASSFSDSGGYTF	TRBV7-9	-	-	TRBJ1-2